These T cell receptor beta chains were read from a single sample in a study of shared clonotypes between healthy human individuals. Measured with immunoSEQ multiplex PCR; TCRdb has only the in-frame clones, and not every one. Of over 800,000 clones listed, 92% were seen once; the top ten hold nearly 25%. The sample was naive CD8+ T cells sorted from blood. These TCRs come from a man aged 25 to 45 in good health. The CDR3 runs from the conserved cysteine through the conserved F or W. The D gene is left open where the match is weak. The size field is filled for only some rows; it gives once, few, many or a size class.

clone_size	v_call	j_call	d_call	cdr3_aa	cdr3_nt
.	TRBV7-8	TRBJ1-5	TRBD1	CASSLRMQGGQPQHF	TGTGCCAGCAGCTTACGTATGCAGGGGGGTCAGCCCCAGCATTTT
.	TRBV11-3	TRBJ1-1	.	CASSSGVGTEAFF	TGTGCCAGCAGCTCGGGGGTGGGCACTGAAGCTTTCTTT
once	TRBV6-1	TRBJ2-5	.	CASSELFRGQETQYF	TGTGCCAGCAGTGAACTATTTCGAGGCCAAGAGACCCAGTACTTC
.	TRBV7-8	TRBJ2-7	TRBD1	CASSLGPGQSYEQYF	TGTGCCAGCAGCTTAGGGCCGGGACAGTCCTACGAGCAGTACTTC
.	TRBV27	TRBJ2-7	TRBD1	CASSLGRGHYEQYF	TGTGCCAGCAGTCTAGGTAGGGGGCATTACGAGCAGTACTTC
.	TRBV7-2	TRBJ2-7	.	CASSLVPSTYEQYF	TGTGCCAGCAGCTTAGTTCCCAGCACCTACGAGCAGTACTTC
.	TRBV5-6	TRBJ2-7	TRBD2	CASSSGTILYEQYF	TGTGCCAGCAGCTCCGGGACTATTCTCTACGAGCAGTACTTC
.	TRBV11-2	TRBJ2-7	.	CASSLEIPYEQYF	TGTGCCAGCAGCTTAGAGATACCCTACGAGCAGTACTTC
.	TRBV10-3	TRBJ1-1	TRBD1	CAISEPGGRAEAFF	TGTGCCATCAGTGAGCCAGGGGGTAGGGCTGAAGCTTTCTTT
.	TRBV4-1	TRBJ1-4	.	CASSHRQSLFF	TGCGCCAGCAGCCACCGACAGTCCTTGTTTTTT
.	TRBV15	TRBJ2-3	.	CATSRGTEADTQYF	TGTGCCACCAGCAGAGGAACCGAGGCAGATACGCAGTATTTT
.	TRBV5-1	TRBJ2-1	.	CASSLTMGVYNEQFF	TGCGCCAGCAGCTTAACCATGGGAGTCTACAATGAGCAGTTCTTC
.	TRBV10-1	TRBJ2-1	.	CASSDDAYGLISYNEQFF	TGCGCCAGCAGTGACGATGCCTACGGACTAATCTCCTACAATGAGCAGTTCTTC
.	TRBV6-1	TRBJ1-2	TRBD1	CASSGDRRFYGYTF	TGTGCCAGCAGTGGGGACAGGCGATTCTATGGCTACACCTTC
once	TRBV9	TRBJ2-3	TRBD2	CASSVDLAGVTDTQYF	TGTGCCAGCAGCGTAGATCTAGCGGGAGTCACAGATACGCAGTATTTT
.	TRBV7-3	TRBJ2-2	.	CASSSGGGDTGELFF	TGTGCCAGCAGCTCCGGAGGGGGTGACACCGGGGAGCTGTTTTTT